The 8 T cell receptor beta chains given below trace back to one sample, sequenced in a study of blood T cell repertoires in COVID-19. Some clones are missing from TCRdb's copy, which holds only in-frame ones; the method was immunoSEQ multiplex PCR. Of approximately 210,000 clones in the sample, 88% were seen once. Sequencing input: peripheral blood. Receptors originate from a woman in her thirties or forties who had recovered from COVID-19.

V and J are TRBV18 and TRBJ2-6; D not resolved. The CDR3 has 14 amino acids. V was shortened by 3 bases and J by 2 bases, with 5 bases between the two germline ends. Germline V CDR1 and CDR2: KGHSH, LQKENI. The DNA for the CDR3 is TGTGCCAGCTCACCCGGTACTGGGGCCAACGTCCTGACTTTC. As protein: CASSPGTGANVLTF.

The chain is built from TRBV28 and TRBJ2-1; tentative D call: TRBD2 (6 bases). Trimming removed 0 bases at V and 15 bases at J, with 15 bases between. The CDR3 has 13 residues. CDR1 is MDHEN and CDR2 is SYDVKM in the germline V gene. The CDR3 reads CASSLWVEEGAFF. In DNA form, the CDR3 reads TGTGCCAGCAGTTTATGGGTCGAGGAGGGAGCGTTCTTC. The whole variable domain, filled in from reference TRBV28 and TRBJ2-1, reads DVKVTQSSRYLVKRTGEKVFLECVQDMDHENMFWYRQDPGLGLRLIYFSYDVKMKEKGDIPEGYSVSREKKERFSLILESASTNQTSMYLCASSLWVEEGAFFGPGTRLTVL.

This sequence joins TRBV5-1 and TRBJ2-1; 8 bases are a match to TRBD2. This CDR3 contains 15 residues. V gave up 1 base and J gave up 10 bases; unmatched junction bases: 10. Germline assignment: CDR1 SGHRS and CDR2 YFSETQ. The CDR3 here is CASSLSYNSGTEQFF. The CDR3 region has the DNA TGCGCCAGCAGCTTGTCTTACAATAGCGGGACCGAGCAGTTCTTC.

CDR3 coding DNA: TGTGCCAGCAGTTTAGTCGAGGGAACTGAAGCTTTCTTT. This gives the protein CASSLVEGTEAFF. V is TRBV12-3 or TRBV12-4 and J is TRBJ1-1; D ambiguous. The CDR3 is 13 residues long. V gave up 1 base and J gave up 5 bases, with 8 bases separating them.

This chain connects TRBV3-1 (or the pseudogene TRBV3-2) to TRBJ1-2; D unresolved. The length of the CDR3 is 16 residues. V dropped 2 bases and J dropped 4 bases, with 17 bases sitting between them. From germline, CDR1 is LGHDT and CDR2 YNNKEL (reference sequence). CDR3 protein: CASSQHTVGEGYGYTF. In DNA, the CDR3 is TGTGCCAGCAGCCAACATACAGTCGGGGAGGGCTATGGCTACACCTTC.

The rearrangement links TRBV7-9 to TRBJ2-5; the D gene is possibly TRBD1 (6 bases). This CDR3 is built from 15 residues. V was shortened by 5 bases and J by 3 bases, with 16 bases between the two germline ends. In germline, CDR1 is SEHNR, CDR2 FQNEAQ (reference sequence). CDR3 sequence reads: CASSQIQGVEETQYF. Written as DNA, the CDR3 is TGTGCCAGCAGCCAGATACAGGGAGTGGAAGAGACCCAGTACTTC. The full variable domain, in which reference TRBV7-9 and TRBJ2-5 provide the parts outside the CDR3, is DTGVSQNPRHKITKRGQNVTFRCDPISEHNRLYWYRQTLGQGPEFLTYFQNEAQLEKSRLLSDRFSAERPKGSFSTLEIQRTEQGDSAMYLCASSQIQGVEETQYFGPGTRLLVL.

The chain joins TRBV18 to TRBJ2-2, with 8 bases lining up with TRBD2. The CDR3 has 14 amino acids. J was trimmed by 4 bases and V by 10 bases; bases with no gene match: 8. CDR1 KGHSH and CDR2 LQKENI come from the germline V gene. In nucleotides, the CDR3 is TGTGCCACCAAAGCGGGAGTGGGCACCGGGGAGCTGTTTTTT. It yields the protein CATKAGVGTGELFF.

The CDR3: CASSLTQGRNEQFF. CDR3 DNA: TGTGCCAGCAGCTTAACTCAGGGGCGCAATGAGCAGTTCTTC. The chain joins TRBV7-3 to TRBJ2-1, with a possible D match to TRBD1 (6 bases). V dropped 0 bases and J dropped 6 bases, with 9 bases sitting between them. Germline CDR1 is SGHTA and CDR2 is FQGTGA. This CDR3 is built from 14 residues.